This TCR beta chain was retrieved from a study of T cell repertoires in cytomegalovirus infection. This clonotype appeared many times. Germline CDR1 is LGHNT and CDR2 is FRNRAP. V was pared by 2 bases and J by 2 bases, with 22 bases between. The CDR3 consists of 19 residues. Each CDR3 protein is one row after TCRdb ran MiXCR on the reads. The sample holds 130,000 or so distinct CDR3 sequences, 5% to 6.5% seen once. The material sequenced was PBMCs. This clonotype was obtained from a human donor in good health (CMV status not recorded). Some clones in this sample may be carry-over from other donors' samples. The chain couples TRBV12-5 to TRBJ2-1; possible D gene TRBD2, 5 bases. The CDR3 reads CASGLTPLGSGLTYNEQFF. The CDR3 nucleotides read TGTGCTAGTGGTTTGACACCGCTGGGGAGCGGCCTAACCTACAATGAGCAGTTCTTC.